This T cell receptor beta chain was obtained from a study of beta chain features in type 1 diabetes. Study-wide points: Diminished insertions and augmented deletions at VDJ junctions characterized type 1 diabetes patients.

Central memory, naive, regulatory and stem cell-like memory CD4+ cells were sorted by CD45RO/CCR7/CD25/CD127/CD95/CD27. This clone has just a few counts. The target antigen is unknown. Other DNA sequences in the same sample also yield this CDR3. The CDR3 consists of 13 residues. The ends were cut back, 6 bases at V and 4 bases at J, with 12 bases in the middle. Germline V lookup: CDR1 SQVTM, CDR2 ANQGSEA. Expressed TCRB transcripts were sequenced, since all the RNA that had been isolated was reverse transcribed. The study sequenced naive, central memory and regulatory T cell samples to an average of about 3.9 million reads. Generated by immunoSEQ multiplex PCR, the TCRdb table keeps only in-frame clones and is missing some. The data contain hundreds of thousands of clones, approximately 30% of them singletons.

The chain has TRBV29-1 and TRBJ2-2; possible D gene TRBD1, 6 bases. This sequence was found in a man between 18 and 35 years old in good health. The sequenced material came from naive CD4+ T cells from blood. This CDR3 is CSVGTSGTGELFF. The CDR3 DNA reads as TGCAGCGTCGGGACAAGTGGCACCGGGGAGCTGTTTTTT.